This T cell receptor (beta chain) was retrieved from a study of blood T cell repertoires in COVID-19. Authors' data handling: Researchers report that nucleated cell counts were estimated from reference gene primer amplification. The table came from immunoSEQ multiplex PCR; TCRdb's copy has only in-frame clones and leaves some out. V and J calls and clone size are copied from that table; D and trimming were computed from the DNA. The table records under 250,000 clones, over 80% of them present only once. Sequenced sample: peripheral blood. The TCR was taken from a woman in her thirties or forties who had recovered from COVID-19.

CDR3 nucleotides: TGCACGGGGGGCGGGAGCTATGGCTACACCTTC. This translates into CTGGGSYGYTF. The rearrangement uses TRBV20-1 and TRBJ1-2, with D maybe TRBD1 (6 bases). The CDR3 contains 11 residues. Looked up from germline, CDR1 is DFQATT and CDR2 is SNEGSKA (reference sequence).